Described below is a single T cell receptor beta chain sequence and its context. This clone was seen only a few times. Its antigen is unknown. Base qualities are not recorded, but no much larger clone differs from it by a single base. The cohort comprised 666 healthy bone marrow donors. All cohort members were sampled while nominally healthy, although unrecorded immune exposures were likely present. The donor tested CMV seropositive and was one of the 289 seropositive cohort members. Each donor provided a peripheral blood sample, and peripheral blood mononuclear cells were used for TCR beta sequencing. The Qiagen DNeasy Blood Extraction Kit was used to extract genomic DNA from the blood cell samples. This sample was included in a study of cytomegalovirus exposure and HLA in healthy donors (dated by TCRdb to between 2016 and 2019). About the full investigation: In an earlier analysis of some 610 of the donors, roughly 300 Gb of sequence data and 117 million unique TCR beta sequences from about 179 million T cells were reported. The number of typed donors differed by locus: about 620-640 for A, B, C, DRB1 and DQB1; approximately 520 for DQA1; around 580 for DPA1; and 400 to 480 for DPB1. Because of strong linkage in the cohort, four or five DR-DQ haplotypes were treated as single units for association and clustering. The T cell repertoires of several hundred subjects were profiled by immunosequencing and related to cytomegalovirus serostatus. Every discovery cohort repertoire had been produced on one sequencing platform. High-throughput TCR immunosequencing, statistical association of individual TCRs with disease status, and machine learning were combined to predict cytomegalovirus infection status. Among around 400 genotyped donors of the cohort, an average of approximately 240,000 unique TCR beta nucleotide sequences was sequenced per donor, of which about 19% were non-productive. The study was designed to test whether signatures of past pathogen exposure could be identified by cataloging public T cell receptors. An earlier analysis of about 620 of the donors applied high-throughput TCR beta sequencing to assess whether each TCR beta V gene segment acted as functional or pseudogenic. Both class I and class II loci were covered by HLA typing, at four-digit resolution. Besides the first cohort of 550 to 750 subjects, a separate validation cohort made up of some 110 different subjects was used. To study patterns of TCR occurrence, a later analysis re-analyzed previously published TCR beta repertoires from under 750 donors and added high-resolution HLA genotyping. A later genetic analysis used genome-wide SNP genotypes for about 60% of the roughly 670 donors, treating that subset as a discovery cohort. Donor age, sex, ethnicity and CMV serostatus were compiled together with the repertoire data. Among the 398 genotyped donors, around 81% belonged to the genetic ancestry cluster associated with self-reported Caucasian donors. An early release covering roughly 600 HLA-typed donors comprised approximately 300 gigabases of sequencing data and around 80 million unique TCR sequences. Rather than using new phenotypic data, the later analysis identified candidate immune exposures from TCR beta sequences and from how often those sequences occurred across donors.

The CDR3 contains 14 residues, cysteine and phenylalanine counted. The entry retains the CDR3 DNA only, 42 bases that are in frame from base 1. Reading the germline V gene (reference sequence) gives CDR1 WNHNN and CDR2 SYGVQD. The V and J ends are trimmed by 8 bases and 0 bases, leaving 14 bases between them. Study-wide findings and limitations: CMV serostatus was the only immune exposure information available for the cohort. Most TCR sequences were seen in very few donors, while some public TCRs were found in many individuals. In a later analysis, HLA-associated TCR beta chains showed more clonal expansion and lower generation probabilities than non-associated chains that were equally common. Cytomegalovirus status was reported to be diagnosed by the classifier with high specificity and sensitivity in both the original and validation cohorts. When HLA alleles, especially DR and DQ, strongly co-occurred, attributing TCR associations to individual alleles was difficult. A further reported finding was that TCR beta sequences accurately predicted the HLA-A and HLA-B alleles for most subjects in the first cohort. This cohort had only TCR beta chains sequenced, and the lack of alpha or paired-chain data limited which features could be detected. A few of the identified cytomegalovirus-associated TCR beta chains were confirmed in vitro to be specific for cytomegalovirus antigens. In a later analysis, the rate of TCR association differed among HLA loci, with DRB1 alleles having the most associated TCRs and HLA-C alleles having the fewest. Some IMGT-functional V segments, including TRBV6-2 and TRBV6-3, could not be told apart with the 87-base-pair reads, so those segments were excluded. Compared with the approximately 670-donor mean, donors in an Asian-associated ancestry cluster had fewer N-insertions in productive TCRs, according to a later genetic analysis. The earlier analysis of 587 of the donors excluded approximately 15 rarely observed V segments, including chromosome 9 orphons, because counts were too low. An earlier analysis of approximately 540 of the donors showed that most TCR beta V segments appeared in productive rearrangements either about 90% or about 30% of the time, which broadly matched IMGT annotations. The authors suggested that the approach could potentially be extended to other disease states and immunological phenotypes. A group of highly shared sequence variants was considered likely to be a technical artifact of the sequencing pipeline. In a later analysis, most CMV-associated TCR beta chains were found to appear HLA-restricted, with HLA associations seemingly driven largely by CMV exposure. A later analysis associated 15,000 to 20,000 TCR beta sequences with specific HLA alleles at a false discovery rate of 0.05. A total of 150 to 200 TCR beta chains were listed by the study as associated with cytomegalovirus. HLA typing was unavailable for some donors at each locus, so association tests used only the typed subset. Several of the top co-occurrence clusters appeared to be linked to parvovirus B19, influenza, CMV and Epstein-Barr virus, according to a later analysis. An association between a missense DCLRE1C variant and V-gene and J-gene trimming of TCR beta chains was found in a later genetic analysis and replicated in an independent cohort. Presence/absence analyses assumed roughly uniform sequencing depth across donors, an assumption that may not hold. Linkage disequilibrium might explain the correlated functional status among segregating V segments, but an unknown experimental factor could not be ruled out.

Library construction relied on the immunoSEQ multiplex PCR assay. A mixture of 60 forward primers for TCR Vbeta segments and 13 reverse primers for TCR Jbeta segments was used in the multiplex PCR. The CDR3 region of rearranged TCR beta genes was amplified from genomic DNA with a multiplex PCR assay. On the Illumina HiSeq System, the amplified TCR beta libraries were sequenced as 87-base-pair reads. Processing in the source paper ran as follows. Across the 600 to 700 repertoires, a later analysis counted 80 million or so unique TCR beta chains, around 10 million of which were shared by at least two donors. To remove PCR and sequencing errors, raw reads were error-corrected and collapsed into unique sequences using a nearest-neighbor algorithm that merged closely related sequences. V, D and J gene segments were assigned by aligning CDR3 sequences to IMGT reference sequences. For a sequence to be retained, at least a six-nucleotide match to both a V gene segment and a J gene segment was required. Rearrangements were called productive when the CDR3 lacked stop codons and stayed in frame with V and J; all others were non-productive. CDR3 was defined by IMGT convention, running from the second conserved V-encoded cysteine to the conserved J-encoded phenylalanine. The earlier analysis of some 580 of the donors excluded any sequence lacking an unambiguous match to a single V gene segment. In an earlier analysis of some 590 of the donors, a V segment was called functional when productive rearrangements were above 56.7%, and segregating when the standard deviation between donors exceeded 5%. A statistical classification framework was built to diagnose cytomegalovirus status from the catalog of TCR beta chain sequences. In a later analysis, V and J genes were assigned by comparing TCR nucleotide sequences against IMGT/GENE-DB human TR gene sequences. In a later analysis, CDR3 sequences and most-parsimonious VDJ recombination scenarios were assigned using the TCRdist pipeline. A later analysis defined each TCR beta chain by its CDR3 amino acid sequence plus V-gene family, and excluded reads lacking a unique V-gene family. As a way to deal with suspected cross-contamination and a sequencing artifact, a later analysis dropped 450 to 600 nucleotide sequences that were highly shared and had low generation probability. In a later analysis, a clonal expansion index was calculated for each public chain from normalized within-repertoire ranks of inferred template counts. In a later analysis, generation probabilities were computed with a VDJ recombination model fitted to out-of-frame rearrangements, and the resulting probabilities were checked against IGoR. Hypergeometric tests were used in a later analysis to score TCR-TCR, TCR-HLA and TCR-CMV co-occurrence, with a repertoire-size bias correction applied to the TCR pairs. In a later analysis, false discovery rates were estimated by permuting HLA or CMV assignments 20 times. A later analysis grouped co-occurring TCRs with DBSCAN, adding TCRdist sequence similarity when clustering within HLA-allele-positive subsets. Repertoires with fewer than 30,000 or more than 120,000 public chains were left out of co-occurrence clustering, as were about five repertoires with anomalous nucleotide sharing. What TCRdb holds here is the immuneACCESS table cut down to in-frame rearrangements. Part of the clones is not present; checked against another copy, under half of the missing clones reflect an unresolved V gene, and the others are unexplained. Clone size and V and J calls were adopted from that table, with D and trimming inferred from the DNA. The sample data list 90,000 or so clones, and about 66% of these were observed just once. Roughly 5.5% of the sample is held by the ten biggest clonotypes.

The TCR originated in a boy between 5 and 17 years old in good health and CMV-seropositive. Recombination connected TRBV10-1 to TRBJ2-7; D gene: possibly TRBD2, on 5 matching bases. The sequenced material came from PBMCs. The base sequence is TGCGCCAGCTCCGACGGGGTCAGCTCCTACGAGCAGTACTTC. Its product reads: CASSDGVSSYEQYF.